This T cell receptor (beta chain) was documented in a study of regulatory T cells in long-lasting Graves disease. Sequencing libraries for TCR beta were prepared with iRepertoire HTBI primers and Arm-PCR of CDR3 regions. TCRdb itself ran the multiplex PCR reads through MiXCR, one entry per CDR3 protein. The table shows 440,000 or so distinct CDR3 sequences, with over 15% occurring only once. Time point indicated: newly diagnosed GD, antithyroid drugs for less than 3 months. From PBMCs, RNA was extracted and then used to make the TCR library. The V segment lost 3 bases and the J segment 1 base; nucleotides outside the gene matches: 5. This CDR3 is built from 16 residues. This clonotype was seen many times. These same records also appear under a second study, on T cells in Graves' hyperthyroidism and ophthalmopathy.

The rearrangement links TRBV12-3 or TRBV12-4 to TRBJ2-2; TRBD2 matches at 7 bases. Material: peripheral blood mononuclear cells (PBMCs), obtained at new diagnosis, from a patient treated with antithyroid drugs. The sequence was obtained from a woman aged 30 to 39 with Graves disease. The CDR3: CASSFGGNRNTGELFF. The CDR3, as DNA: TGTGCCAGCAGTTTCGGGGGGAACCGGAACACCGGGGAGCTGTTTTTT.